This T cell receptor (beta chain) comes out of a study of blood T cells in healthy people across ages. The overall study: Using template switching, researchers captured about one barcoded beta molecule for each two T cells. Study findings and constraints: Long-lived and aged donors differed, with more naive CD4+ cells and higher diversity in the long-lived.

Then a second PCR, running roughly 7 to 11 cycles, was carried out with a sample-barcoded 5' primer and a J-beta primer mix. MiXCR, applied by TCRdb to the 5' RACE reads, yields one record per CDR3 protein. Of approximately 790,000 distinct CDR3 sequences listed, less than 80% are singletons. As for this clonotype: Antigen: not known.

This TCR was sampled from a man aged 25 to 45 in good health. Sample: blood.

The CDR3 DNA sequence: TGCGCCAGCAGAGACCGTTACAGGGAGGAGACCCAGTACTTC. It yields the protein CASRDRYREETQYF. This chain joins TRBV10-2 and TRBJ2-5; tentative D call: TRBD1 (6 bases). Germline V gives CDR1 WSHSY, CDR2 SAAADI. CDR3 length: 14 amino acids. V shed 6 bases and J shed 5 bases, with 16 bases lying between them.